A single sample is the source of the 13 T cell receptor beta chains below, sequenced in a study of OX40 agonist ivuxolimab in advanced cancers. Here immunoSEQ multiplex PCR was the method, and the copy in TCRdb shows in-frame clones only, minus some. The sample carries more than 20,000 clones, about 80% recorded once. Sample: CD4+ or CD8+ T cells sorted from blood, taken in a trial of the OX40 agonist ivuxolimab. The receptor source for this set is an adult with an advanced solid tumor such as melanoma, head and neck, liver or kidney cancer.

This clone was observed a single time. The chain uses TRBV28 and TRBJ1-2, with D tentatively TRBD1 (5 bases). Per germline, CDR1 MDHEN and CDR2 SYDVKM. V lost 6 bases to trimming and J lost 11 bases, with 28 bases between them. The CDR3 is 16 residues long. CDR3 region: CASRDPGPGGLSDYTF. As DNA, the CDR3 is TGTGCCAGCAGGGACCCCGGTCCGGGGGGTTTGTCGGATTACACCTTC.

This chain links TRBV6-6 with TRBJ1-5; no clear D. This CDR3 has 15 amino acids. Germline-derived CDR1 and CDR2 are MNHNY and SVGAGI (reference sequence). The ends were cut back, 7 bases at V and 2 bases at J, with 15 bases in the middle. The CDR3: CASTHSEGGNQPQHF. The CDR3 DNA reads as TGTGCCAGCACACACTCGGAGGGAGGCAATCAGCCCCAGCATTTT.

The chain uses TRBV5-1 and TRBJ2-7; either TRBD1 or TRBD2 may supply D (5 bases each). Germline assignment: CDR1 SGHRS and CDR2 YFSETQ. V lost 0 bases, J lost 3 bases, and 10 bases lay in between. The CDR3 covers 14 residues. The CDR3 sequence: CASSLGQGVYEQYF. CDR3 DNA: TGCGCCAGCAGCTTGGGGCAGGGAGTCTACGAGCAGTACTTC.

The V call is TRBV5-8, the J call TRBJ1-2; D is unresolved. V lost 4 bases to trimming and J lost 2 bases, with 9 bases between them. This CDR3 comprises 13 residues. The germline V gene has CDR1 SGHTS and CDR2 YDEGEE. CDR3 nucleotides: TGTGCCAGCAGCCCACGAGGAAACTATGGCTACACCTTC. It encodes CASSPRGNYGYTF.

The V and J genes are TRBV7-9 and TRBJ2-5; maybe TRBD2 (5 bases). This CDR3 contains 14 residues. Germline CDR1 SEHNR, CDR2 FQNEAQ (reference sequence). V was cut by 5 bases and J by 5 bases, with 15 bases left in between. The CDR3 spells CASSPLLAYETQYF. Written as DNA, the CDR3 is TGTGCCAGCAGCCCGCTGCTAGCTTATGAGACCCAGTACTTC.

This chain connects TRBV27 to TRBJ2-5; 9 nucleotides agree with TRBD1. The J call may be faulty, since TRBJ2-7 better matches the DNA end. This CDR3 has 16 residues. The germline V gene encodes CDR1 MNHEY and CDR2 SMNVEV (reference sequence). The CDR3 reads CASSTSGTGFSYEQYF. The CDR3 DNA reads TGTGCCAGCAGTACCTCCGGGACAGGGTTCTCCTACGAGCAGTACTTC.

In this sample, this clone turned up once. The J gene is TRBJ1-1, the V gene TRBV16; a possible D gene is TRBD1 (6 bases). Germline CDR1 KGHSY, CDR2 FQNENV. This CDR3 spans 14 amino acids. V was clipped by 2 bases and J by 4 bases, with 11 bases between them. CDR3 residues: CASSQRGAGTEAFF. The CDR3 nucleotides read TGTGCCAGCAGCCAAAGGGGGGCGGGCACTGAAGCTTTCTTT.

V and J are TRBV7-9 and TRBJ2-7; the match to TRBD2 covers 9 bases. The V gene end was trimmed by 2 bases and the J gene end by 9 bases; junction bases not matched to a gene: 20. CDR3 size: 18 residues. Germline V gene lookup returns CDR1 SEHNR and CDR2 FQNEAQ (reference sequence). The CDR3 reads CASSLWRASSGIVSGQYF. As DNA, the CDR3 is TGTGCCAGCAGCTTATGGAGGGCTTCTAGCGGGATAGTGTCCGGGCAGTACTTC.

CDR3 nucleotide sequence: TGCGCCAGCAGCTTGACGGGCAGGGGGCTCGATGAGCAGTTCTTC. This sequence encodes CASSLTGRGLDEQFF. This chain links TRBV5-1 with TRBJ2-1; the match to TRBD1 covers 8 bases. Germline CDR1 reads SGHRS; CDR2 reads YFSETQ. This CDR3 comprises 15 residues. After removal of 1 base from V and 8 bases from J, the junction contained 8 bases not matched to a gene.

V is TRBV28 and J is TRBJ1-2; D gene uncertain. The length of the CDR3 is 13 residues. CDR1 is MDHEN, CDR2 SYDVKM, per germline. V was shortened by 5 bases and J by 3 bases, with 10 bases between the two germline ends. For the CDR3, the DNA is TGTGCCAGCAGTCCAGGAACAGACTATGGCTACACCTTC. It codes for CASSPGTDYGYTF.

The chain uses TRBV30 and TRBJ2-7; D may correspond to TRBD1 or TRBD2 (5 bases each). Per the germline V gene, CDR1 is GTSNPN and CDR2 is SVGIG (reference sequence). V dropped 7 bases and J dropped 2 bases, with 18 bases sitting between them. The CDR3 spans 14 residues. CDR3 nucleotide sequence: TGTGCCTACGAAGGGGACCGCGGCGCCTACGAGCAGTACTTC. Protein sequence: CAYEGDRGAYEQYF.

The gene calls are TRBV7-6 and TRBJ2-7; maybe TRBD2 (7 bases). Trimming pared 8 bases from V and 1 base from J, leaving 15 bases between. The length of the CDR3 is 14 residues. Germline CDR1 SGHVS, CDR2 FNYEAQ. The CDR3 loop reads CASGGANTSYEQYF. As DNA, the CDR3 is TGTGCCAGCGGGGGGGCTAATACATCCTACGAGCAGTACTTC.

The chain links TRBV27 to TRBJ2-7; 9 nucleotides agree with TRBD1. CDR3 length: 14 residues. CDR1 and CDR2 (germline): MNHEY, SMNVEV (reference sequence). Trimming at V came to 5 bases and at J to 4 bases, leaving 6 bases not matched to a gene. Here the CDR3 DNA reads TGTGCCAGCAGTCCCACTGGGACAGGGTACGAGCAGTACTTC. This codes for CASSPTGTGYEQYF.